Each of the 15 T cell receptor beta chains below was sequenced from the same sample in a study of blood T cell repertoires in COVID-19. The assay was immunoSEQ multiplex PCR, and TCRdb's table has in-frame clones only and misses some. The sample records 150,000 to 200,000 clones, roughly nine tenths being singletons. The specimen was PBMCs or T cells enriched from blood (not recorded which). These receptors all stem from a woman in her twenties or thirties who had recovered from COVID-19.

This chain connects TRBV19 to TRBJ2-5, with 9 bases matching TRBD1. The CDR3 runs to 15 residues. Germline V gene sequence: CDR1 LNHDA, CDR2 SQIVND (reference sequence). The J segment lost 5 bases and the V segment lost 1 base, leaving 5 bases of the junction unmatched. This CDR3 reads CASSIGTGDLETQYF. CDR3 bases: TGTGCCAGTAGTATAGGGACAGGGGACTTGGAGACCCAGTACTTC.

In its sample, this clone was seen a few times. V usage is TRBV3-1 (or the pseudogene TRBV3-2) and J usage is TRBJ1-1; D not resolved. Per germline, CDR1 LGHDT and CDR2 YNNKEL (reference sequence). The CDR3 consists of 13 residues. V lost 1 base to trimming and J lost 5 bases, with 8 bases between them. The CDR3 reads CASSQGGRTEAFF. Written as DNA, the CDR3 is TGTGCCAGCAGCCAAGGAGGGCGGACTGAAGCTTTCTTT.

This rearrangement joins TRBV7-2 to TRBJ2-3; maybe TRBD2 (6 bases). The CDR3 spans 14 residues. CDR1 is SGHTA, CDR2 FQGNSA, per germline. The germline V and J ends were trimmed by 5 bases and 2 bases, with 11 bases remaining between them. CDR3 region: CASSPEDYTDTQYF. The CDR3 DNA sequence: TGTGCCAGCAGCCCGGAGGACTACACAGATACGCAGTATTTT. The full variable domain, completed using reference TRBV7-2 and TRBJ2-3, is GAGVSQSPSNKVTEKGKDVELRCDPISGHTALYWYRQSLGQGLEFLIYFQGNSAPDKSGLPSDRFSAERTGGSVSTLTIQRTQQEDSAVYLCASSPEDYTDTQYFGPGTRLTVL.

V is TRBV18 and J is TRBJ2-1, with 8 bases identical to TRBD2. Per the germline V gene, CDR1 is KGHSH and CDR2 is LQKENI. This CDR3 region has 13 residues. V was clipped by 6 bases and J by 7 bases; unmatched bases: 5. The DNA of the CDR3 is TGTGCCAGCTCCGTATCTAGCGGGAATGAGCAGTTCTTC. Amino acids: CASSVSSGNEQFF.

The gene calls are TRBV2 and TRBJ2-2, with a tentative D call TRBD2 (6 bases). CDR1 and CDR2 from the germline V gene are SNHLY and FYNNEI. This CDR3 comprises 12 residues. V dropped 10 bases and J dropped 5 bases, with 11 bases sitting between them. The CDR3 nucleotides read TGTGCCATCAGGAGGGAGACCGGGGAGCTGTTTTTT. This codes for CAIRRETGELFF.

V usage is TRBV7-3 and J usage is TRBJ1-5; D possibly corresponds to TRBD1 (5 bases). This CDR3 contains 15 residues. The V gene's germline CDR1 is SGHTA and CDR2 FQGTGA. Trimming took 2 bases from V and 7 from J, leaving 15 bases between them. The CDR3 protein is CASSLGGEVGQPQHF. CDR3 DNA: TGTGCCAGCAGCTTAGGGGGGGAGGTAGGGCAGCCCCAGCATTTT.

The V and J genes are TRBV9 and TRBJ2-1; tentative D call: TRBD1 (5 bases). CDR1 and CDR2 from the germline V gene are SGDLS and YYNGEE. Trimming left V 4 bases short and J 6 bases short, with 14 bases between. This CDR3 has 14 amino acids. In DNA form, the CDR3 reads TGTGCCAGCAGCTCATCAGGGTTAGTCAATGAGCAGTTCTTC. Translating it yields CASSSSGLVNEQFF. The variable domain in full, with the rest retrieved from reference TRBV9 and TRBJ2-1, is DSGVTQTPKHLITATGQRVTLRCSPRSGDLSVYWYQQSLDQGLQFLIQYYNGEERAKGNILERFSAQQFPDLHSELNLSSLELGDSALYFCASSSSGLVNEQFFGPGTRLTVL.

The J gene is TRBJ1-5, the V gene TRBV12-3 or TRBV12-4; D perhaps matches TRBD1 (5 bases). The ends were cut back, 10 bases at V and 2 bases at J, with 12 bases in the middle. CDR3 length: 13 residues. In nucleotides, the CDR3 is TGTGCCACACGCGGGGGGGGCAATCAGCCCCAGCATTTT. Protein product: CATRGGGNQPQHF.

CDR3 sequence (DNA): TGTGCCAGCACCACAGGGATCAGCTCCTACGAGCAGTACTTC. Residues: CASTTGISSYEQYF. The rearrangement links TRBV6-5 to TRBJ2-7, with TRBD1 as a possible D gene (6 bases). The germline V and J ends were trimmed by 7 bases and 0 bases, with 13 bases remaining between them. CDR3 size: 14 residues. The germline V gene has CDR1 MNHEY and CDR2 SVGAGI.

This chain links TRBV2 with TRBJ1-1, with TRBD1 as a possible D gene (6 bases). The CDR3 is 14 amino acids. Germline V lookup: CDR1 SNHLY, CDR2 FYNNEI. V was cut by 2 bases and J by 5 bases, with 12 bases left in between. The CDR3 loop is CASSESGVGTEAFF. CDR3 coding DNA: TGTGCCAGCAGTGAATCAGGGGTTGGTACTGAAGCTTTCTTT.

The chain carries TRBV4-3 and TRBJ1-2; TRBD1 matches 9 bases. This CDR3 contains 14 residues. Germline assignment: CDR1 LGHNA and CDR2 YSLEER. V shed 0 bases and J 6 bases; nucleotides not matched to a gene: 2. The CDR3 DNA is TGCGCCAGCAGCCAAGATAGGACAGGGGATGGCTACACCTTC. Residues: CASSQDRTGDGYTF.

The genes are TRBV19 and TRBJ1-2, with 11 bases fitting TRBD1. Germline V CDR1 and CDR2: LNHDA, SQIVND (reference sequence). This CDR3 comprises 17 residues. Trimming cost V 6 bases and J 4 bases; bases outside gene matches: 13. The CDR3 is CASSSSDRGPGSYGYTF. CDR3 sequence (DNA): TGTGCCAGTAGCTCCTCGGACAGGGGGCCGGGGAGCTATGGCTACACCTTC.

The V gene is TRBV9, the J gene TRBJ2-3, with D unresolved. The CDR3 length is 14 residues. V was trimmed by 0 bases and J by 4 bases, leaving 9 bases between them. Germline V gene data show CDR1 as SGDLS and CDR2 as YYNGEE. The CDR3, as DNA: TGTGCCAGCAGCGTAGGAGCAGGCTCAGATACGCAGTATTTT. Residues: CASSVGAGSDTQYF.

This clone was seen just once. The chain employs TRBV28 and TRBJ1-5, with D maybe TRBD1 (5 bases). This CDR3 region has 14 residues. The V end lost 2 bases, the J end lost 7 bases, and 12 bases lay between the germline ends. Looked up from germline, CDR1 is MDHEN and CDR2 is SYDVKM. This CDR3 reads CASSLRGSRQPQHF. The CDR3 region has the DNA TGTGCCAGCAGTTTACGGGGGTCTCGGCAGCCCCAGCATTTT.

This rearrangement joins TRBV18 to TRBJ1-5, with 7 nucleotides matching TRBD1. Germline loops: CDR1 KGHSH, CDR2 LQKENI. V shed 4 bases, J shed 5 bases, and the junction held 5 bases outside the gene matches. There are 14 residues in the CDR3. The CDR3 DNA follows: TGTGCCAGCTCACTGGGACAGCAGCATCAGCCCCAGCATTTT. Translation gives CASSLGQQHQPQHF.